This TCR delta chain was identified during a study of gamma delta lymphoproliferative disorders and STAT genes. About the research overall: The LymphoTrack Dx TCRG Assay amplified gamma chains from at least 50 ng of genomic DNA. For the delta chain, EuroClonality-NGS standard procedure was applied. The study, taken as a whole, reports: Control T cells likely spanned varied maturation stages, whereas leukemic cells were skewed toward terminal effectors. Most major patient clonotypes were shared with at least one healthy donor.

About this clone: The target antigen is unknown. The translation of this DNA and the TCRdb protein of a much larger clone differ at residue 5, probably owing to a read error; the protein shown here is translated from the DNA.

TCRdb reran clone calling via CATT on the multiplex PCR reads. This table holds over a thousand delta-chain clones, around 0.84% found once. Genomic DNA from isolated PBMCs served as the sequencing template. The receptor's source is a human donor in good health. Input material: blood.

For the CDR3, the DNA is TGTGCCTGTGACATGCTACTGGGGGATACGCACACCGATAAACTCATCTTT. Amino acid sequence: CACDMLLGDTHTDKLIF. The rearrangement joins TRDV2 to TRDJ1, with 13 bases matching TRDD3. This CDR3 has 17 amino acids. Germline V gene data show CDR1 as GEAIGNYY and CDR2 as EKD. Losses at the gene ends were 2 bases for V and 0 bases for J; bases not matched to a gene: 5.